These 15 T cell receptor beta chains came from one sample sequenced in a study of CD8+ T cells in alopecia areata. Extracted RNA was reverse transcribed, and the resulting cDNA served as sequencing template. The protocol was immunoSEQ multiplex PCR, while the TCRdb copy is restricted to in-frame clones and leaves out a portion. The repertoire holds 12,000 or so clones, approximately 55% seen once, with roughly 21% in the top ten. The study team obtained lesional scalp punch biopsies and peripheral blood from alopecia areata patients. Sequenced material: skin. The receptor source for this set is a human donor with alopecia areata.

This clone has just a few counts. The gene calls are TRBV6-6 and TRBJ2-7, with D perhaps TRBD2 (6 bases). Germline CDR1 reads MNHNY; CDR2 reads SVGAGI (reference sequence). The CDR3 is made up of 14 amino acids. Trimming removed 0 bases from V and 3 bases from J, with 9 bases in between. CDR3 loop: CASSYSSGYYEQYF. CDR3 bases: TGTGCCAGCAGTTACTCCAGCGGGTACTACGAGCAGTACTTC.

This chain connects TRBV6-6 to TRBJ1-5; no clear D. The CDR3 loop spans 16 amino acids. Trimming removed 2 bases from V and 0 bases from J, with 11 bases in between. Germline V gene lookup returns CDR1 MNHNY and CDR2 SVGAGI (reference sequence). The CDR3: CASSYLRTDSNQPQHF. Written as DNA, the CDR3 is TGTGCCAGCAGTTACCTCCGGACGGATAGCAATCAGCCCCAGCATTTT.

This chain connects TRBV5-1 to TRBJ1-1; D is unresolved. V was clipped by 6 bases and J by 1 base, with 13 bases between them. This CDR3 comprises 14 residues. Germline V gene data show CDR1 as SGHRS and CDR2 as YFSETQ. In DNA, the CDR3 is TGCGCCAGCAAGATCCGGGCCACGAACACTGAAGCTTTCTTT. Translating it yields CASKIRATNTEAFF. Full variable domain (missing parts from reference TRBV5-1 and TRBJ1-1): KAGVTQTPRYLIKTRGQQVTLSCSPISGHRSVSWYQQTPGQGLQFLFEYFSETQRNKGNFPGRFSGRQFSNSRSEMNVSTLELGDSALYLCASKIRATNTEAFFGQGTRLTVV.

Here the CDR3 reads CASGLAGIDTQYF. Written as DNA, the CDR3 is TGTGCTAGTGGACTAGCGGGAATAGATACGCAGTATTTT. The chain recombines TRBV12-5 with TRBJ2-3, with 10 bases fitting TRBD2. Germline V gives CDR1 LGHNT, CDR2 FRNRAP. The junction had 2 bases not matched to a gene; V was cut back by 6 bases and J by 5 bases. The CDR3 covers 13 residues.

This clone was counted between two and nine times. The chain uses TRBV5-1 and TRBJ2-1; 12 bases fit TRBD2. CDR1 and CDR2 from the germline V gene are SGHRS and YFSETQ. V gave up 0 bases and J gave up 4 bases; unmatched junction bases: 8. This CDR3 region has 18 residues. The CDR3 DNA reads as TGCGCCAGCAGCTTGGTTGGGGGACTAGCGGGTACTTACAATGAGCAGTTCTTC. Translation gives CASSLVGGLAGTYNEQFF.

This clone was picked up a small number of times. The gene calls are TRBV18 and TRBJ2-5; D uncertain. V gave up 3 bases and J gave up 4 bases, with 15 bases separating them. Germline V gene data show CDR1 as KGHSH and CDR2 as LQKENI. This CDR3 has 15 amino acids. The CDR3 DNA follows: TGTGCCAGCTCACCGCCAAATAATATGGGAGAGACCCAGTACTTC. Amino acids: CASSPPNNMGETQYF.

The chain links TRBV27 to TRBJ2-7; TRBD2 matches 12 bases. Germline V CDR1 and CDR2: MNHEY, SMNVEV (reference sequence). The junction had 8 bases not matched to a gene; V was cut back by 5 bases and J by 6 bases. The CDR3 is 15 residues long. The CDR3: CASSLLAGGPGEQYF. The CDR3 nucleotides read TGTGCCAGCAGTCTGCTAGCGGGAGGGCCTGGCGAGCAGTACTTC.

This clone was counted between two and nine times. This chain uses TRBV19 with TRBJ2-3; D is undetermined. The CDR3 is 14 residues long. V lost 3 bases and J lost 3, with 10 bases in between. CDR1 LNHDA and CDR2 SQIVND come from the germline V gene (reference sequence). The CDR3, as DNA: TGTGCCAGTAGTATGAATATGGGGACAGATACGCAGTATTTT. This encodes CASSMNMGTDTQYF.

The chain employs TRBV6-5 and TRBJ2-5; TRBD1 agrees at 8 bases. Germline trimming cut 0 bases from V and 6 bases from J; bases unmatched to any gene: 9. Germline CDR1 is MNHEY and CDR2 is SVGAGI. The CDR3 consists of 16 residues. As DNA, the CDR3 is TGTGCCAGCAGTTACTCCATAACATGGGACAGGAAGACCCAGTACTTC. As protein: CASSYSITWDRKTQYF.

This clone was observed a handful of times. The chain is built from TRBV2 and TRBJ2-7; TRBD2 agrees at 8 bases. Looked up from germline, CDR1 is SNHLY and CDR2 is FYNNEI. This CDR3 is built from 16 residues. V lost 5 bases to trimming and J lost 0 bases; unmatched junction nucleotides: 9. The CDR3 coding sequence is TGTGCCAGCAGTTCTTTAGCGGGATTGAGCTCCTACGAGCAGTACTTC. Its protein product is CASSSLAGLSSYEQYF.

This chain joins TRBV11-2 and TRBJ2-7; TRBD1 might be the D (6 bases). CDR3 length: 15 residues. V gave up 5 bases and J gave up 3 bases, with 17 bases separating them. Per germline, CDR1 SGHAT and CDR2 FQNNGV. The CDR3 DNA sequence: TGTGCCAGCAGCACTACCTTCTCACAGGGCTACGAGCAGTACTTC. This translates into CASSTTFSQGYEQYF. Combining the CDR3 with reference TRBV11-2 and TRBJ2-7 gives the whole variable domain EAGVAQSPRYKIIEKRQSVAFWCNPISGHATLYWYQQILGQGPKLLIQFQNNGVVDDSQLPKDRFSAERLKGVDSTLKIQPAKLEDSAVYLCASSTTFSQGYEQYFGPGTRLTVT.

The chain uses TRBV19 and TRBJ2-1, with 7 positions matching TRBD1. The germline CDR1 and CDR2 sequences are LNHDA and SQIVND (reference sequence). V trimming: 6 bases; J trimming: 4 bases; junction bases outside the gene matches: 9. This CDR3 is 15 amino acids long. The CDR3 nucleotides read TGTGCCAGTAGCACACAACAGGGGTTGTACAATGAGCAGTTCTTC. The encoded protein is CASSTQQGLYNEQFF.

The chain combines TRBV19 with TRBJ2-7, with 10 bases aligning to TRBD2. The CDR3 runs 14 residues. Germline trimming cut 6 bases from V and 2 bases from J; bases unmatched to any gene: 4. Germline V gene sequence: CDR1 LNHDA, CDR2 SQIVND (reference sequence). This CDR3 reads CASRTSGPAYEQYF. Written as DNA, the CDR3 is TGTGCCAGTAGGACTAGCGGGCCAGCCTACGAGCAGTACTTC.

V usage is TRBV7-9 and J usage is TRBJ2-2, with D possibly being TRBD2 (6 bases). V was clipped by 7 bases and J by 0 bases, with 15 bases between them. Germline lookup yields CDR1 SEHNR and CDR2 FQNEAQ (reference sequence). This CDR3 contains 16 residues. The CDR3 bases are TGTGCCAGCAACGAGAGGGGACTTTCGAACACCGGGGAGCTGTTTTTT. It translates to CASNERGLSNTGELFF.

This clone was seen more than once but under ten times. This rearrangement joins TRBV28 to TRBJ2-3; D remains unclear. Germline CDR1 is MDHEN and CDR2 is SYDVKM. V was shortened by 6 bases and J by 0 bases, with 16 bases between the two germline ends. The CDR3 is 16 amino acids. The CDR3 DNA reads as TGTGCCAGCAGACAGTACAGCTACACTAGCACAGATACGCAGTATTTT. Protein: CASRQYSYTSTDTQYF.